The sequence of this T cell receptor (beta chain) was determined in a study of sequential checkpoint blockade in melanoma (dated by TCRdb to the late 2010s). For the study in its entirety: In a 1:1 randomization, patients received either first-line nivolumab then ipilimumab (arm A) or ipilimumab then nivolumab (arm B). Both trial sequences were followed by maintenance nivolumab. Matched tumor biopsies were taken from approximately 20 patients before treatment and at week 13, after single-agent nivolumab (arm A) or ipilimumab (arm B). DNA from over 75 pretreatment melanoma tumor samples was subjected to TCRbeta immunosequencing. In around 80% of the matched pre- and post-treatment tumor biopsy pairs, both biopsies came from the same lesion.

Turning to this clone: Its antigen is not yet known. Per-base qualities were not stored, and no clone one base away is much larger.

What the authors observed across the whole study: Tumor T-cell fraction and clonality correlated with PD-L1 staining and CD8+ T-cell counts but not with mutational load. Validation of the response-prediction model combining TCR metrics and mutation burden is needed in larger, independent patient cohorts. Among patients in the nivolumab-first arm (arm A), tumor TIL clonality before treatment was associated with response (P = .04). Small sample sizes and reduced statistical power limited the within-arm analyses of tumor T-cell fraction. Patients whose tumor T-cell fraction and clonality increased by week 13 were about 30 times more likely to achieve clinical benefit.

The treatment or condition label on this specimen signifies: randomized to nivolumab then ipilimumab (arm A) or the reverse (arm B). None of the trial patients had been given prior DNA-damaging chemotherapy. Samples came from patients with melanoma in CheckMate 064, a randomized, open-label phase II trial of sequential checkpoint blockade. Genomic DNA from formalin-fixed paraffin-embedded (FFPE) tissue samples served as the input for tumor TCR sequencing. Per the germline V gene, MNHGY is the CDR1 and SAAAGT is the CDR2. The CDR3, from cysteine to phenylalanine, totals 16 residues. CDR3 DNA only is kept here, 48 bases in frame from base 1. The germline V end is reduced by 5 bases and the J end by 5 bases; junction bases left unmatched: 9. TCRbeta CDR3 regions were immunosequenced from genomic DNA with the immunoSEQ Assay. Prior to high-throughput sequencing, genomic DNA was amplified by bias-controlled multiplex PCR. The source study handled its data this way. To quantify the absolute abundance of each unique TCRbeta CDR3 region, the sequences were collapsed and filtered. Clonality, defined as 1 minus Pielou's evenness, was calculated using productive rearrangements only. Tumor T-cell fraction was calculated by normalizing TCRbeta template counts to usable DNA, which was estimated from several housekeeping genes. A previously published method was used to identify clones whose frequencies were significantly greater in on-treatment samples than in baseline samples. Drawn from immuneACCESS, this table holds only the in-frame rearrangements with V and J called that TCRdb kept. Clones are partly lost; checked studies trace under half to an unresolved V gene and leave the rest unexplained. V, J and clone size were drawn from that table, and D and trimming were deduced from the DNA. The sample records 2,500 to 3,000 clones, roughly a fifth of which are singletons. The top ten clonotypes cover 14% of the sample.

The sample was tumor tissue (inferred from file names), taken from a patient given nivolumab and ipilimumab in sequence. This sequence uses TRBV6-8 and TRBJ2-5; 12 nucleotides in the junction match TRBD2. The source of this sequence is a human donor with melanoma. The DNA reads as follows: TGTGCCAGCAGTGCTCTAGCGGGGGGGCCTGGTGAGACCCAGTACTTC. This sequence encodes CASSALAGGPGETQYF.